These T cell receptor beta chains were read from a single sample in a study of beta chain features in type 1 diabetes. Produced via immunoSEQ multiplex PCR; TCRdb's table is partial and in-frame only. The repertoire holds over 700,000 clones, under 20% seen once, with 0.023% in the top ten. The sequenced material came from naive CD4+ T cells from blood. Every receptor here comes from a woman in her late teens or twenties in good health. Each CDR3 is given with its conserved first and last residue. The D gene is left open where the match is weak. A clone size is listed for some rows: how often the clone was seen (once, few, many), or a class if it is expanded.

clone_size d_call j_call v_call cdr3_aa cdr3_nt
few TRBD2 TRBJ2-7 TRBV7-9 CASSFMTSGSEQYF TGTGCCAGCAGCTTCATGACTAGCGGGAGCGAGCAGTACTTC
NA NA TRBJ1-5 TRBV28 CAGLSFGQPQHF TGTGCCGGGCTCTCGTTTGGTCAGCCCCAGCATTTT
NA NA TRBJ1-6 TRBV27 CASSAANNSPLHF TGTGCCAGCAGTGCTGCGAATAATTCACCCCTCCACTTT
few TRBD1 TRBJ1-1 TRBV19 CASSRTGKMNTEAFF TGTGCCAGTAGTCGGACAGGAAAAATGAACACTGAAGCTTTCTTT
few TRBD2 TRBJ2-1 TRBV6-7 CASSYSSSGRKKAGGHNFGNEQFF TGTGCCAGCAGTTACTCGTCGTCCGGGAGAAAAAAAGCGGGAGGGCATAATTTTGGTAATGAGCAGTTCTTC
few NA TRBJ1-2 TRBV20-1 CSVYGYGYTF TGCAGTGTATATGGCTATGGCTACACCTTC
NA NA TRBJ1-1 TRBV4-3 CASSQDETRSTEAFF TGCGCCAGCAGCCAAGATGAGACTAGGAGCACTGAAGCTTTCTTT
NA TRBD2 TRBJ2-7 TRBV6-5 CASSRKTSGNEQYF TGTGCCAGCAGCCGGAAGACTAGCGGGAACGAGCAGTACTTC
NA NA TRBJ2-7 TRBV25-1 CASSEYVEQYF TGTGCCAGCAGTGAGTATGTCGAGCAGTACTTC
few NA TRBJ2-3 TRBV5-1 CASSVLAASTDTQYF TGCGCCAGCAGCGTACTAGCAGCTAGCACAGATACGCAGTATTTT
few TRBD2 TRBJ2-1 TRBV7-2 CASSLEASGSWGNEQFF TGTGCCAGCAGCTTAGAGGCTAGCGGGAGCTGGGGCAATGAGCAGTTCTTC
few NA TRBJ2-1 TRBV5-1 CASKGRGSYNEQFF TGCGCCAGCAAAGGCAGGGGTTCCTACAATGAGCAGTTCTTC
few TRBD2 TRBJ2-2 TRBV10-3 CAISLATAGTSGSSAGELFF TGTGCCATCAGTTTAGCCACAGCCGGGACTAGCGGGAGTTCCGCCGGGGAGCTGTTTTTT
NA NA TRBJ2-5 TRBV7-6 CASSLNTETQYF TGTGCCAGCAGCTTAAACACTGAGACCCAGTACTTC
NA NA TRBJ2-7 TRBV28 CASSFLPETGEQYF TGTGCCAGCAGTTTTTTGCCCGAGACTGGCGAGCAGTACTTC
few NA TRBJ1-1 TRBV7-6 CASSLVEGNTEAFF TGTGCCAGCAGCTTGGTCGAGGGAAACACTGAAGCTTTCTTT
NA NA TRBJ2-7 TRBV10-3 CAISESGVEQYF TGTGCCATCAGTGAGTCAGGGGTCGAGCAGTACTTC
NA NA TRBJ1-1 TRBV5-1 CASSLAASGLEAFF TGCGCCAGCAGCTTGGCCGCCTCAGGGCTTGAAGCTTTCTTT
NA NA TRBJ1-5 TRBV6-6 CASSFGGNQPQHF TGTGCCAGCAGTTTTGGGGGCAATCAGCCCCAGCATTTT
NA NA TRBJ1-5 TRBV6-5 CASSLWVGSNQPQHF TGTGCCAGCAGTTTATGGGTCGGCAGCAATCAGCCCCAGCATTTT
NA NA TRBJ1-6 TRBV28 CASSLIRARIYNSPLHF TGTGCCAGCAGTTTAATCCGGGCACGCATCTATAATTCACCCCTCCACTTT
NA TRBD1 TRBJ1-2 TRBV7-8 CASSPGQGGNYGYTF TGTGCCAGCAGCCCAGGACAGGGGGGAAACTATGGCTACACCTTC
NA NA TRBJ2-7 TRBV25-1 CASKTGGKKAYEQYF TGTGCCAGCAAAACTGGCGGGAAGAAGGCCTACGAGCAGTACTTC
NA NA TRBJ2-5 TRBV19 CASRQGSGETQYF TGTGCCAGTAGACAGGGTTCGGGGGAGACCCAGTACTTC
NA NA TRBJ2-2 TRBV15 CATSRDPSGVEELFF TGTGCCACCAGCAGAGATCCCTCAGGGGTGGAGGAGCTGTTTTTT
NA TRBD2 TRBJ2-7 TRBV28 CASSSVAGGTYEQYF TGTGCCAGCAGTTCCGTTGCGGGAGGGACCTACGAGCAGTACTTC
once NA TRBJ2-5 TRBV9 CASSPSPRGDQETQYF TGTGCCAGCAGCCCATCGCCTCGAGGGGACCAAGAGACCCAGTACTTC